Presented here are 23 T cell receptor beta chains from one specimen sequenced in a study of blood T cell repertoires in COVID-19. Sequencing was performed with immunoSEQ multiplex PCR; in TCRdb, only in-frame clones are kept and a portion is missing. The profile shows 100,000 to 150,000 clones, 75% to 90% of them singletons. Material for sequencing was peripheral blood. The source of these receptors is a man in his sixties or seventies with acute or convalescent COVID-19.

The chain couples TRBV7-9 to TRBJ1-4, with 8 positions matching TRBD1. The trim removed 3 bases at V and 8 bases at J, leaving 5 bases unmatched. Looked up from germline, CDR1 is SEHNR and CDR2 is FQNEAQ (reference sequence). The CDR3 extends over 14 amino acids. The DNA for the CDR3 is TGTGCCAGCAGCTTGACAGGGGCCGGGGAAAAACTGTTTTTT. Its translation is CASSLTGAGEKLFF.

The J gene is TRBJ2-1, the V gene TRBV20-1; 8 bases fit TRBD2. The CDR3 consists of 13 residues. Germline V gene lookup returns CDR1 DFQATT and CDR2 SNEGSKA (reference sequence). Trimming took 3 bases from V and 6 from J; bases not matched to a gene: 4. This CDR3 is CSASAGTSNEQFF. CDR3 in DNA: TGCAGTGCTAGTGCCGGGACTAGCAATGAGCAGTTCTTC.

The chain uses TRBV7-9 and TRBJ1-2; D uncertain. The CDR3 extends over 14 amino acids. The V and J ends lost 2 bases and 4 bases respectively, with 11 bases between them. CDR1 is SEHNR, CDR2 FQNEAQ, per germline (reference sequence). The CDR3 DNA reads as TGTGCCAGCAGCTTACACACAGATACCTATGGCTACACCTTC. Translated: CASSLHTDTYGYTF.

The V and J genes are TRBV7-9 and TRBJ1-4, with TRBD1 matching 8 bases. CDR3 length equals 14 residues. Germline values: CDR1 SEHNR, CDR2 FQNEAQ (reference sequence). V gave up 1 base and J gave up 8 bases; unmatched junction bases: 3. The CDR3 DNA sequence: TGTGCCAGCAGCTTAGGGACAGGGAACGAAAAACTGTTTTTT. As protein: CASSLGTGNEKLFF. The variable domain in full, completed from reference TRBV7-9 and TRBJ1-4, reads DTGVSQNPRHKITKRGQNVTFRCDPISEHNRLYWYRQTLGQGPEFLTYFQNEAQLEKSRLLSDRFSAERPKGSFSTLEIQRTEQGDSAMYLCASSLGTGNEKLFFGSGTQLSVL.

V gene TRBV30 combines with J gene TRBJ2-3, with 7 bases fitting TRBD2. Germline V gives CDR1 GTSNPN, CDR2 SVGIG (reference sequence). The V gene end was trimmed by 2 bases and the J gene end by 6 bases; junction bases not matched to a gene: 8. The CDR3 covers 14 residues. CDR3 DNA: TGTGCCTGGAGTACTAGCGCCCCTTGGGATACGCAGTATTTT. The encoded protein is CAWSTSAPWDTQYF.

This chain links TRBV19 with TRBJ1-2, with TRBD1 matching over 8 bases. CDR1 is LNHDA and CDR2 is SQIVND in the germline V gene (reference sequence). The V gene end was trimmed by 7 bases and the J gene end by 5 bases; junction bases not matched to a gene: 12. The CDR3 spans 15 residues. CDR3 in DNA: TGTGCCAGTAAAGGAGCAGGGGGCGACTTTTATGGCTACACCTTC. It yields the protein CASKGAGGDFYGYTF.

The chain joins TRBV19 to TRBJ1-3; no definite D call. The V gene lost 6 bases and the J gene lost 4 bases, with 13 bases spanning the gap. Germline CDR1 is LNHDA and CDR2 is SQIVND (reference sequence). This CDR3 has 14 amino acids. DNA of the CDR3: TGTGCCAGTAGGTCTGGCGCGGGGGGAAACACCATATATTTT. It codes for CASRSGAGGNTIYF.

This chain uses TRBV6-2 or TRBV6-3 with TRBJ1-6; 7 positions agree with TRBD1. The V and J ends lost 2 bases and 11 bases, in that order; junction bases with no gene match: 6. The CDR3 contains 14 residues. The germline V gene encodes CDR1 MNHEY and CDR2 SVGEGT. The CDR3 spells CASSYARGRTPLHF. The CDR3 DNA sequence: TGTGCCAGCAGTTACGCCAGGGGGAGGACACCCCTCCACTTT.

The chain employs TRBV7-6 and TRBJ1-4, with 8 positions matching TRBD1. This CDR3 is 16 amino acids long. The J segment lost 7 bases and the V segment lost 1 base, leaving 8 bases of the junction unmatched. The germline CDR1 and CDR2 sequences are SGHVS and FNYEAQ. Here the CDR3 reads CASSLVGGTGGEKLFF. As DNA, the CDR3 is TGTGCCAGCAGCTTAGTCGGCGGGACAGGCGGTGAAAAACTGTTTTTT.

This chain uses TRBV2 with TRBJ2-7, with D unclear. Germline V gene data show CDR1 as SNHLY and CDR2 as FYNNEI. This CDR3 spans 13 amino acids. Trimming cost V 10 bases and J 6 bases, with 19 bases left between them. The CDR3 here is CATSLTLSGEQYF. The CDR3 DNA reads TGTGCCACCTCACTTACCCTCTCCGGCGAGCAGTACTTC. Based on the CDR3 plus reference TRBV2 and TRBJ2-7, the full variable domain is EPEVTQTPSHQVTQMGQEVILRCVPISNHLYFYWYRQILGQKVEFLVSFYNNEISEKSEIFDDQFSVERPDGSNFTLKIRSTKLEDSAMYFCATSLTLSGEQYFGPGTRLTVT.

V and J are TRBV9 and TRBJ1-6, with a possible D match to TRBD1 (5 bases). CDR1 and CDR2 (germline): SGDLS, YYNGEE. The CDR3 loop spans 12 amino acids. Trimming cost V 6 bases and J 10 bases, with 11 bases left between them. CDR3 amino acids: CASNLGRSPLHF. The CDR3 nucleotides are TGTGCCAGCAATTTGGGGCGGTCACCCCTCCACTTT. Drawing the rest from reference TRBV9 and TRBJ1-6, the complete variable domain is DSGVTQTPKHLITATGQRVTLRCSPRSGDLSVYWYQQSLDQGLQFLIQYYNGEERAKGNILERFSAQQFPDLHSELNLSSLELGDSALYFCASNLGRSPLHFGNGTRLTVT.

This clone occurred once. This chain uses TRBV9 with TRBJ1-6, with 9 nucleotides matching TRBD1. Germline values: CDR1 SGDLS, CDR2 YYNGEE. J was trimmed by 10 bases and V by 4 bases; bases with no gene match: 9. This CDR3 is 15 amino acids long. CDR3 DNA sequence: TGTGCCAGCAGCAACCTAGGGACAGGGAACTCACCCCTCCACTTT. Protein sequence: CASSNLGTGNSPLHF.

This clone was seen more than once but under ten times. V is TRBV5-1 and J is TRBJ1-1; TRBD1 aligns across 7 bases. Losses at the gene ends were 3 bases for V and 2 bases for J; bases not matched to a gene: 7. This CDR3 region has 15 residues. The germline gives CDR1 SGHRS, CDR2 YFSETQ. The CDR3 protein is CASSSRTGGNTEAFF. Here the CDR3 DNA reads TGCGCCAGCAGCTCAAGGACAGGAGGAAACACTGAAGCTTTCTTT.

This chain joins TRBV5-1 and TRBJ2-2, with 9 bases fitting TRBD1. CDR3 length: 16 residues. V dropped 4 bases and J dropped 4; count of bases not matched to a gene: 8. Germline values: CDR1 SGHRS, CDR2 YFSETQ. The chain's CDR3 is CASSQGGTGFTGELFF. CDR3 nucleotide sequence: TGCGCCAGCAGCCAAGGTGGGACAGGGTTCACCGGGGAGCTGTTTTTT.

This chain uses TRBV19 with TRBJ1-6; D is ambiguous. The germline gives CDR1 LNHDA, CDR2 SQIVND (reference sequence). The CDR3 loop spans 14 amino acids. Trimming cost V 3 bases and J 10 bases, with 13 bases left between them. Here the CDR3 reads CASSMRRDSSPLHF. The CDR3 nucleotides are TGTGCCAGTAGTATGAGGAGGGATTCGTCACCCCTCCACTTT.

CDR3 DNA sequence: TGTGCCAGTCGGGACAGAGGGACAGATACGCAGTATTTT. This translates into CASRDRGTDTQYF. The gene calls are TRBV19 and TRBJ2-3; 7 positions match TRBD1. V dropped 8 bases and J dropped 3; count of bases not matched to a gene: 5. The germline gives CDR1 LNHDA, CDR2 SQIVND (reference sequence). This CDR3 has 13 residues.

The rearrangement links TRBV7-2 to TRBJ2-5; D may be TRBD1 (5 bases). The V gene's germline CDR1 is SGHTA and CDR2 FQGNSA. The CDR3 is 15 residues long. Trimming stripped 3 bases from V and 3 bases from J, with 14 bases between. Here the CDR3 reads CASSFDSGQKETQYF. CDR3 nucleotides: TGTGCCAGCAGCTTTGACAGTGGTCAGAAAGAGACCCAGTACTTC.

The V and J genes are TRBV30 and TRBJ2-7; maybe TRBD1 (6 bases). V lost 2 bases to trimming and J lost 4 bases, with 15 bases between them. This CDR3 contains 14 residues. The germline gives CDR1 GTSNPN, CDR2 SVGIG (reference sequence). The CDR3 sequence is CAWSYHRDGYEQYF. The CDR3 coding sequence is TGTGCCTGGAGTTACCACAGGGACGGATACGAGCAGTACTTC.

The rearrangement links TRBV7-8 to TRBJ2-7; D perhaps matches TRBD1 (5 bases). V was shortened by 5 bases and J by 0 bases, with 8 bases between the two germline ends. Germline CDR1 SGHVS, CDR2 FQNEAQ. The CDR3 is 13 residues long. CDR3 sequence: CASSPRVSYEQYF. CDR3 DNA sequence: TGTGCCAGCAGCCCCAGGGTCTCCTACGAGCAGTACTTC.

The table lists this clone with a count of one. This chain uses TRBV3-1 (or the pseudogene TRBV3-2) with TRBJ1-3, with D perhaps TRBD1 (5 bases). V was clipped by 4 bases and J by 2 bases, with 9 bases between them. The V gene's germline CDR1 is LGHDT and CDR2 YNNKEL (reference sequence). The CDR3 totals 14 residues. The CDR3 DNA reads TGTGCCAGCAGCCCGGACACTGCTGGAAACACCATATATTTT. Translation gives CASSPDTAGNTIYF.

This clone was counted a single time. The genes are TRBV3-1 (or the pseudogene TRBV3-2) and TRBJ2-1; 9 bases are shared with TRBD2. The germline gives CDR1 LGHDT, CDR2 YNNKEL (reference sequence). V lost 5 bases and J lost 8; bases outside the gene matches: 10. The CDR3 runs 15 residues. The CDR3 sequence: CASSELAGLKDEQFF. The CDR3 nucleotides read TGTGCCAGCAGCGAGCTAGCGGGGCTAAAGGATGAGCAGTTCTTC.

The chain uses TRBV5-1 and TRBJ1-2; 7 bases are a match to TRBD1. The trim removed 0 bases at V and 4 bases at J, leaving 6 bases unmatched. This CDR3 spans 15 amino acids. CDR1 SGHRS and CDR2 YFSETQ come from the germline V gene. The DNA for the CDR3 is TGCGCCAGCAGCTTGGGACAGGGTCGTAGCTATGGCTACACCTTC. This sequence encodes CASSLGQGRSYGYTF.

V usage is TRBV6-5 and J usage is TRBJ1-2, with TRBD1 matching over 9 bases. With V trimmed by 10 bases and J by 6 bases, 6 bases remained unmatched. The length of the CDR3 is 12 residues. Germline CDR1 reads MNHEY; CDR2 reads SVGAGI. The CDR3 region is CATKQGAHGYTF. The CDR3 nucleotides are TGTGCCACCAAACAGGGGGCCCATGGCTACACCTTC.